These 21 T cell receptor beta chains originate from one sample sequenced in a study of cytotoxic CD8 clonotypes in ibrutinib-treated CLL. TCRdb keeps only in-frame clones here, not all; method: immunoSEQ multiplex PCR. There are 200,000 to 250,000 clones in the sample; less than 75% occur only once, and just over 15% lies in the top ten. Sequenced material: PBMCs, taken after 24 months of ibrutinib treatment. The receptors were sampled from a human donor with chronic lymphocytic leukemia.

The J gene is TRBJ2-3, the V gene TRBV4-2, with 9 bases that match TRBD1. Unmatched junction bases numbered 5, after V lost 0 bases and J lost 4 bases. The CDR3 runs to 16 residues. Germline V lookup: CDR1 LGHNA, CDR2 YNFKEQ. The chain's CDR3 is CASSQDDRQGADTQYF. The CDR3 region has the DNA TGTGCCAGCAGCCAAGATGACCGACAGGGGGCAGATACGCAGTATTTT.

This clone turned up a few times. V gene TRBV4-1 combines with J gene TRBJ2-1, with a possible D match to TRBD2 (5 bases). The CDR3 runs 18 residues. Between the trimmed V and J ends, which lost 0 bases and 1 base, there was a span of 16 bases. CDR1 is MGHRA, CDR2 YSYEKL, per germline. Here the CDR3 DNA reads TGCGCCAGCAGCCAAGAAGGGCCCCCAGCGGAGTCCTACAATGAGCAGTTCTTC. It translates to CASSQEGPPAESYNEQFF.

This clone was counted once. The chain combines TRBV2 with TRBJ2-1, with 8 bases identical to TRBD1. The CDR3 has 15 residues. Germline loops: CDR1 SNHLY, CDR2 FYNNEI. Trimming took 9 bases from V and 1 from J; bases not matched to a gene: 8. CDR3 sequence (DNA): TGTGCCAGTATAATGGACAGGGCATCCTACAATGAGCAGTTCTTC. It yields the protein CASIMDRASYNEQFF.

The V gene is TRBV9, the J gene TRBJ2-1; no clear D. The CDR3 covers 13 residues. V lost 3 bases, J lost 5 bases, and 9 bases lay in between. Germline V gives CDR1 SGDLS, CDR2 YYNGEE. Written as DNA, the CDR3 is TGTGCCAGCAGCGACCCGCCTAACAATGAGCAGTTCTTC. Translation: CASSDPPNNEQFF.

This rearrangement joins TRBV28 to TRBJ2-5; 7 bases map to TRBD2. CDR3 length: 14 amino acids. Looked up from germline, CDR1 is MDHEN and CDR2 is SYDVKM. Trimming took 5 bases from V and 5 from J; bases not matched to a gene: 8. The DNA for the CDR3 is TGTGCCAGCAGTACTAGCGTGACGGGTGAGACCCAGTACTTC. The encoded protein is CASSTSVTGETQYF.

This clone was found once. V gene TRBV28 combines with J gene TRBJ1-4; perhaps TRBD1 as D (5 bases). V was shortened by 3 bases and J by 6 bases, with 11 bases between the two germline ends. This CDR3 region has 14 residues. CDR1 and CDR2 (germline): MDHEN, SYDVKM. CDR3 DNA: TGTGCCAGCAGTTTGGGCAGGGTAGATGAAAAACTGTTTTTT. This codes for CASSLGRVDEKLFF.

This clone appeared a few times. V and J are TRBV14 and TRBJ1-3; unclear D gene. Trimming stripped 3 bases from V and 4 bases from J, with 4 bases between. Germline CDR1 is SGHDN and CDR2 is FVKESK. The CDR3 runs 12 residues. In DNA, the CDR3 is TGTGCCAGCAGCCAGGTCGGAAACACCATATATTTT. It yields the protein CASSQVGNTIYF.

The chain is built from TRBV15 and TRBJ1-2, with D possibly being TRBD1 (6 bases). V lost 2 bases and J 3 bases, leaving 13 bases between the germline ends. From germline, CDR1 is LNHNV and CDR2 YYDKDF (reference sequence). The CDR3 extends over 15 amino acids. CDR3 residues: CATSRSARGDYGYTF. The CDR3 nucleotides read TGTGCCACCAGCAGATCGGCCAGGGGCGACTATGGCTACACCTTC.

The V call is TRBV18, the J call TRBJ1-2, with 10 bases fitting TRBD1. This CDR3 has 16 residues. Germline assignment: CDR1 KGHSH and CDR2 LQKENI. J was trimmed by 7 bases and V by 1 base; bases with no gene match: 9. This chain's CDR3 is CASSPLFGTGDSGYTF. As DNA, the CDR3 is TGTGCCAGCTCACCACTCTTTGGGACAGGGGATTCTGGCTACACCTTC.

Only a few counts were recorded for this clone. The CDR3: CASSQENRMVAGATQYF. The CDR3 bases are TGTGCCAGCAGCCAAGAAAACCGGATGGTAGCGGGGGCTACGCAGTATTTT. The gene calls are TRBV4-2 and TRBJ2-3, with 9 bases matching TRBD2. Per germline, CDR1 LGHNA and CDR2 YNFKEQ. J lost 8 bases, V lost 0 bases, and 12 bases had no gene match. CDR3 size: 17 residues.

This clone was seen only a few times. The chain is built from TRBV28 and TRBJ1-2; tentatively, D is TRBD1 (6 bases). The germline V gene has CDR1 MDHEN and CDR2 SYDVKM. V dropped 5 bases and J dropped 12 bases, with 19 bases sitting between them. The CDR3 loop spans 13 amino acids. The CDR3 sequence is CASSPSSRGSDTF. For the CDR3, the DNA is TGTGCCAGCAGTCCATCTTCCAGGGGCTCGGACACCTTC.

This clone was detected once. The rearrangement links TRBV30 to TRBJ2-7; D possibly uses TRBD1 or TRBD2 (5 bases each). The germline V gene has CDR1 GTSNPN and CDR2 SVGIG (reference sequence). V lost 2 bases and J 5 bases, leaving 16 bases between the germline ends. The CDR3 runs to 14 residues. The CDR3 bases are TGTGCCTGGAGTTACGGGGCGACGAACGACGAGCAGTACTTC. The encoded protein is CAWSYGATNDEQYF.

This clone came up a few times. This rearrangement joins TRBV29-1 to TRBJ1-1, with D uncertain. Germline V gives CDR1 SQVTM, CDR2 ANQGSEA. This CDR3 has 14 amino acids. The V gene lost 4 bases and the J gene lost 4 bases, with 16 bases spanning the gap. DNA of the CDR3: TGCAGCGTTGTTCGGCTAGGAGATGTCACTGAAGCTTTCTTT. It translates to CSVVRLGDVTEAFF.

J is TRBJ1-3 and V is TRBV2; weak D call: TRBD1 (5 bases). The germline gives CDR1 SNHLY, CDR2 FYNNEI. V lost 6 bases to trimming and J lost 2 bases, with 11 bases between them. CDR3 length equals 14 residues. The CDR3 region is CASSPRGPGNTIYF. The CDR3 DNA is TGTGCCAGCAGCCCGAGGGGACCTGGAAACACCATATATTTT.

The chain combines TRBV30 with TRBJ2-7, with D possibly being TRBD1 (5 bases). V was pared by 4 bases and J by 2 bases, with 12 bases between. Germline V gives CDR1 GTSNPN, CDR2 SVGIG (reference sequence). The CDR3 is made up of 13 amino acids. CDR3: CAWTPDNPYEQYF. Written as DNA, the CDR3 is TGTGCCTGGACCCCGGACAATCCCTACGAGCAGTACTTC.

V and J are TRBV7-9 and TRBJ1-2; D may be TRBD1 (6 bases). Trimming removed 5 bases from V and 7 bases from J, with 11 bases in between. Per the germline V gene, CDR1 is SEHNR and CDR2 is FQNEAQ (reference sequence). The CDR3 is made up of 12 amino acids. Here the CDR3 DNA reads TGTGCCAGCAGCCCTAGGGGGGCTGGCTACACCTTC. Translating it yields CASSPRGAGYTF.

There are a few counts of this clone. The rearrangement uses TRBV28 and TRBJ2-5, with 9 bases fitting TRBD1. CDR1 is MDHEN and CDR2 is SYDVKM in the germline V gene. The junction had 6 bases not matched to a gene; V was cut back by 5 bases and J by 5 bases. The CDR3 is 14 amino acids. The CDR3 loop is CASSRDRVFETQYF. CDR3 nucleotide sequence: TGTGCCAGCAGTCGGGACAGGGTTTTCGAGACCCAGTACTTC. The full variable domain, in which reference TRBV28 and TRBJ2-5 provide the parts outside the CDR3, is DVKVTQSSRYLVKRTGEKVFLECVQDMDHENMFWYRQDPGLGLRLIYFSYDVKMKEKGDIPEGYSVSREKKERFSLILESASTNQTSMYLCASSRDRVFETQYFGPGTRLLVL.

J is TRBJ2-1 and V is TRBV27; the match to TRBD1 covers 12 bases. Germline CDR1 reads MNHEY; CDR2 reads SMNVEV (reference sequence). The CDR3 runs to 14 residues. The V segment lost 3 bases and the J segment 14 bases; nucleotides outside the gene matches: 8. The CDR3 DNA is TGTGCCAGCAGTTTGGTCGGGACAGGGGGCGGAGAGTTCTTC. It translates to CASSLVGTGGGEFF.

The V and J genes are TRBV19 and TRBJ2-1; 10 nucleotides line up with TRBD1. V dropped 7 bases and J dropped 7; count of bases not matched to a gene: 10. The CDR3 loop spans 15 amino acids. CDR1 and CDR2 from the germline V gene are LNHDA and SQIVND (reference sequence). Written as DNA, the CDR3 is TGTGCCAGTAATGCTCGGACAGGGGGTGGAAATGAGCAGTTCTTC. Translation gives CASNARTGGGNEQFF.

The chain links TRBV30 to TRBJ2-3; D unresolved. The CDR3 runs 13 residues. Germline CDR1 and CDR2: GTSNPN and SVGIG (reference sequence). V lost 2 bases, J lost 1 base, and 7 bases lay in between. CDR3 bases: TGTGCCTGGAGTAATGTGGGCACAGATACGCAGTATTTT. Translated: CAWSNVGTDTQYF. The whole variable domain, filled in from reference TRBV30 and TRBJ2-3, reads SQTIHQWPATLVQPVGSPLSLECTVEGTSNPNLYWYRQAAGRGLQLLFYSVGIGQISSEVPQNLSASRPQDRQFILSSKKLLLSDSGFYLCAWSNVGTDTQYFGPGTRLTVL.

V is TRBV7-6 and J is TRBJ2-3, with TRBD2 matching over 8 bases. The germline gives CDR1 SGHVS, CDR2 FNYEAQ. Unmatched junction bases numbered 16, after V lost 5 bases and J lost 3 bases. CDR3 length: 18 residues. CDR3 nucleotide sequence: TGTGCCAGCAGCCCAGGAGGGACACCCGGGAGGGTAACAGATACGCAGTATTTT. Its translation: CASSPGGTPGRVTDTQYF.